The 29 T cell receptor beta chains below come from one sample, sequenced in a study. A single record per CDR3 protein comes from TCRdb applying MiXCR to the RT-PCR reads. The sample holds about 700,000 distinct CDR3 sequences, over 12% seen once. The sequencing sample was made of memory CD4+ T cells from blood. The receptors here all came from a female donor in good health, serving as a healthy control.

A remark on this clonotype: The junction departs from germline at one end; a sequencing error may be responsible. The chain is built from TRBV7-7 and TRBJ2-3; D remains unclear. Germline loops: CDR1 SSHAT, CDR2 FNYEAQ (reference sequence). The length of the CDR3 is 15 residues. The CDR3 DNA sequence: TGTGCTAGCAGCTTAGGGTTACAAAAAGCAGATACGCAGTATTTT. This codes for CASSLGLQKADTQYF.

There are many counts of this clonotype. The J gene is TRBJ2-7, the V gene TRBV4-3; 11 bases line up with TRBD1. J gave up 3 bases and V 0 bases, and 1 base lay outside the gene matches. Germline CDR1 LGHNA, CDR2 YSLEER. This CDR3 region has 15 residues. CDR3 nucleotides: TGCGCCAGCAGCCAAGATGGGACAGGGGGCTACGAGCAGTACTTC. It specifies CASSQDGTGGYEQYF.

V is TRBV5-1 and J is TRBJ1-1; D is unclear. The V end lost 0 bases, the J end lost 0 bases, and 3 bases lay between the germline ends. CDR3 size: 13 residues. Germline assignment: CDR1 SGHRS and CDR2 YFSETQ. CDR3 amino acids: CASSLDVNTEAFF. In nucleotides, the CDR3 is TGCGCCAGCAGCTTGGACGTGAACACTGAAGCTTTCTTT. Full variable domain (rest looked up from reference TRBV5-1 and TRBJ1-1): KAGVTQTPRYLIKTRGQQVTLSCSPISGHRSVSWYQQTPGQGLQFLFEYFSETQRNKGNFPGRFSGRQFSNSRSEMNVSTLELGDSALYLCASSLDVNTEAFFGQGTRLTVV.

The chain joins TRBV10-3 to TRBJ1-1; 7 bases align to TRBD1. The germline CDR1 and CDR2 sequences are ENHRY and SYGVKD. With 6 bases clipped from V and 1 base from J, the junction kept 5 bases outside the gene matches. This CDR3 is 14 amino acids long. The CDR3 DNA follows: TGTGCCATCAGCACAGGGGATTGGAACACTGAAGCTTTCTTT. Its translation is CAISTGDWNTEAFF.

This clonotype was seen more than once but under ten times. V usage is TRBV6-2 or TRBV6-3 and J usage is TRBJ1-5; D is unresolved. This CDR3 is 15 amino acids long. Trimming left V 2 bases short and J 2 bases short, with 10 bases between. Per germline, CDR1 MNHEY and CDR2 SVGEGT. In DNA, the CDR3 is TGTGCCAGCAGTTACGTAGGTGTCGGCAATCAGCCCCAGCATTTT. Its translation: CASSYVGVGNQPQHF.

In its sample, this clonotype was seen a few times. The chain has TRBV7-2 and TRBJ2-1; possibly TRBD1 for D (5 bases). V lost 1 base to trimming and J lost 9 bases, with 13 bases between them. CDR1 and CDR2 from the germline V gene are SGHTA and FQGNSA. The length of the CDR3 is 14 residues. The CDR3 nucleotides are TGTGCCAGCAGCTTAGGTAGGGGATTCGGTGAGCAGTTCTTC. It yields the protein CASSLGRGFGEQFF. The entire variable domain, with the rest obtained from reference TRBV7-2 and TRBJ2-1, is as follows: GAGVSQSPSNKVTEKGKDVELRCDPISGHTALYWYRQSLGQGLEFLIYFQGNSAPDKSGLPSDRFSAERTGGSVSTLTIQRTQQEDSAVYLCASSLGRGFGEQFFGPGTRLTVL.

This clonotype was counted a few times. The chain has TRBV5-1 and TRBJ1-1; D call uncertain. This CDR3 region has 16 residues. Germline loops: CDR1 SGHRS, CDR2 YFSETQ. V was trimmed by 4 bases and J by 3 bases, leaving 19 bases between them. For the CDR3, the DNA is TGCGCCAGCAGCGAAAACCGGCCCCGACGGGACACTGAAGCTTTCTTT. Amino acids: CASSENRPRRDTEAFF.

Only one count was recorded for this clonotype. This chain uses TRBV21-1 with TRBJ2-4. TRBV21-1 is listed as a pseudogene. The CDR3 contains 16 residues. The CDR3 sequence is CASSKGRGVAKNIQYF. In DNA form, the CDR3 reads TGTGCCAGCAGCAAAGGTCGGGGGGTAGCCAAAAACATTCAGTACTTC.

This clonotype has only a few counts. The CDR3 loop reads CASSRTENLNTEAFF. The CDR3 nucleotides are TGTGCCAGCAGTAGGACAGAAAACCTGAACACTGAAGCTTTCTTT. J is TRBJ1-1 and V is TRBV12-3 or TRBV12-4, with D tentatively TRBD1 (6 bases). V lost 5 bases and J lost 0, with 13 bases in between. There are 15 residues in the CDR3.

This clonotype has a handful of counts. The chain links TRBV25-1 to TRBJ1-6; 7 bases are a match to TRBD1. J was trimmed by 1 base and V by 4 bases; bases with no gene match: 7. This CDR3 comprises 17 residues. The germline V gene has CDR1 MGHDK and CDR2 SYGVNS. The CDR3 loop reads CASSGSTGESYNSPLHF. The DNA for the CDR3 is TGTGCCAGCAGTGGAAGTACAGGGGAGTCCTATAATTCACCCCTCCACTTT.

The chain is built from TRBV6-5 and TRBJ2-7; possibly TRBD2 for D (6 bases). CDR3 length: 17 residues. Germline assignment: CDR1 MNHEY and CDR2 SVGAGI. V was shortened by 2 bases and J by 0 bases, with 17 bases between the two germline ends. CDR3 sequence reads: CASSYAALAPSSYEQYF. In nucleotides, the CDR3 is TGTGCCAGCAGTTACGCAGCCCTAGCGCCCAGCTCCTACGAGCAGTACTTC.

The table lists this clonotype with a few counts. The chain links TRBV18 to TRBJ2-3; possible D gene TRBD2, 6 bases. The CDR3 length is 15 residues. CDR1 is KGHSH and CDR2 is LQKENI in the germline V gene. V lost 3 bases, J lost 0 bases, and 10 bases lay in between. CDR3 amino acids: CASSPAGRSTDTQYF. CDR3 in DNA: TGTGCCAGCTCACCCGCGGGACGGAGCACAGATACGCAGTATTTT.

V is TRBV29-1 and J is TRBJ2-1, with TRBD1 matching over 11 bases. CDR3 length equals 15 residues. With V trimmed by 7 bases and J by 6 bases, 11 bases remained unmatched. The germline V gene has CDR1 SQVTM and CDR2 ANQGSEA. For the CDR3, the DNA is TGCAGCGCCCGGGGAGGGACAGGGGGGTCCAATGAGCAGTTCTTC. This gives the protein CSARGGTGGSNEQFF.

This clonotype was observed a few times. This chain links TRBV20-1 with TRBJ2-3; 8 bases match TRBD2. There are 14 residues in the CDR3. The ends lost 3 bases at V and 7 bases at J; junction bases unmatched: 9. Germline assignment: CDR1 DFQATT and CDR2 SNEGSKA (reference sequence). The DNA for the CDR3 is TGCAGTGCTAGTTCCGGGGGGGTGGGAAATACGCAGTATTTT. Amino acid sequence: CSASSGGVGNTQYF.

The V and J genes are TRBV20-1 and TRBJ1-2, with D perhaps TRBD1 (6 bases). Germline CDR1 is DFQATT and CDR2 is SNEGSKA (reference sequence). CDR3 length equals 12 residues. The germline V and J ends were trimmed by 6 bases and 3 bases, with 11 bases remaining between them. DNA for the CDR3: TGCAGTGCCTGGCGACAGGACTATGGCTACACCTTC. Protein product: CSAWRQDYGYTF.

The chain is built from TRBV12-3 or TRBV12-4 and TRBJ2-1; a weak D match, TRBD2 (5 bases). V was shortened by 5 bases and J by 10 bases, with 15 bases between the two germline ends. This CDR3 has 13 residues. CDR3 residues: CASSGSGNGEQFF. The DNA of the CDR3 is TGTGCCAGCAGTGGGAGCGGCAATGGGGAGCAGTTCTTC.

The chain has TRBV7-8 and TRBJ2-5; TRBD2 is a possible D gene (6 bases). The CDR3 contains 13 residues. CDR1 SGHVS and CDR2 FQNEAQ come from the germline V gene. Trimming shortened V by 1 base and J by 7 bases, and 10 bases separated the two germline ends. The CDR3 nucleotides read TGTGCCAGCAGCTTAGATCCGGAGGGGACCCAGTACTTC. Protein: CASSLDPEGTQYF.

The table lists this clonotype with a few counts. The CDR3 region is CASSLNPVTGNTIYF. CDR3 coding DNA: TGCGCCAGCAGCTTGAATCCCGTAACTGGAAACACCATATATTTT. V gene TRBV5-1 combines with J gene TRBJ1-3; D gene uncertain. V gave up 1 base and J gave up 2 bases, with 10 bases separating them. The germline V gene encodes CDR1 SGHRS and CDR2 YFSETQ. This CDR3 has 15 amino acids.

At least ten counts were recorded for this clonotype. The chain uses TRBV7-9 and TRBJ1-1; tentatively, D is TRBD1 (5 bases). Looked up from germline, CDR1 is SEHNR and CDR2 is FQNEAQ (reference sequence). The CDR3 is made up of 18 amino acids. V lost 5 bases and J 0 bases, leaving 22 bases between the germline ends. CDR3 bases: TGTGCCAGCAGCCCTCCCGTGGGTAGAAGACAGATGAACACTGAAGCTTTCTTT. Translating gives CASSPPVGRRQMNTEAFF.

The chain carries TRBV4-3 and TRBJ1-6, with D uncertain. The CDR3 sequence is 14 residues long. V lost 1 base, J lost 4 bases, and 5 bases lay in between. The germline CDR1 and CDR2 sequences are LGHNA and YSLEER. The CDR3 here is CASSQAGYNSPLHF. DNA of the CDR3: TGCGCCAGCAGCCAAGCGGGGTATAATTCACCCCTCCACTTT.

The J gene is TRBJ1-1, the V gene TRBV18; TRBD1 might be the D (5 bases). Germline lookup yields CDR1 KGHSH and CDR2 LQKENI. There are 12 residues in the CDR3. Trimming took 2 bases from V and 4 from J, leaving 5 bases between them. CDR3 amino acids: CASSPGATEAFF. The CDR3 DNA sequence: TGTGCCAGCTCACCAGGGGCCACTGAAGCTTTCTTT.

The genes are TRBV12-3 or TRBV12-4 and TRBJ2-1; D is perhaps TRBD1 (5 bases). With 3 bases removed from V and 3 bases from J, the gap between germline ends came to 12 bases. The CDR3 contains 15 residues. The CDR3: CASSLLSDSYNEQFF. The CDR3 region has the DNA TGTGCCAGCAGTTTGCTATCCGACAGCTACAATGAGCAGTTCTTC.

V gene TRBV3-1 combines with J gene TRBJ2-2; maybe TRBD1 (5 bases). With 4 bases removed from V and 7 bases from J, the gap between germline ends came to 13 bases. Germline CDR1 LGHDT, CDR2 YNNKEL (reference sequence). CDR3 size: 14 residues. CDR3 region: CASSPSQGGGELFF. The CDR3, as DNA: TGTGCCAGCAGCCCCTCCCAGGGCGGCGGGGAGCTGTTTTTT.

This clonotype was picked up many times. The CDR3 DNA is TGTGCCAGCAGCCTCCAGACCCTAGCGGGAGCCCGAGATACGCAGTATTTT. It yields the protein CASSLQTLAGARDTQYF. The gene calls are TRBV7-2 and TRBJ2-3; 10 nucleotides agree with TRBD2. V lost 5 bases to trimming and J lost 5 bases; unmatched junction nucleotides: 13. The CDR3 is 17 amino acids. CDR1 and CDR2 from the germline V gene are SGHTA and FQGNSA.

The rearrangement links TRBV19 to TRBJ1-1; 7 bases line up with TRBD1. Germline CDR1 is LNHDA and CDR2 is SQIVND (reference sequence). Trimming at V came to 7 bases and at J to 3 bases, leaving 8 bases not matched to a gene. This CDR3 has 14 residues. The CDR3 loop reads CASILRDRHTEAFF. The CDR3 DNA sequence: TGTGCCAGTATTCTCCGGGACAGACACACTGAAGCTTTCTTT.

This clonotype was seen a few times. The J gene is TRBJ2-1, the V gene TRBV5-6; no clear D gene. Trimming removed 0 bases from V and 12 bases from J, with 13 bases in between. This CDR3 comprises 13 residues. Germline V lookup: CDR1 SGHDT, CDR2 YYEEEE. The CDR3 sequence is CASSLDPSPLQFF. The DNA of the CDR3 is TGTGCCAGCAGCTTGGACCCTAGTCCTTTGCAGTTCTTC.

The genes are TRBV28 and TRBJ1-2, with D hard to call. Trimming cost V 5 bases and J 6 bases, with 13 bases left between them. Per the germline V gene, CDR1 is MDHEN and CDR2 is SYDVKM. The CDR3 is made up of 13 amino acids. The CDR3 DNA reads TGTGCCAGCAGTAATTACATGGGCGATGGCTACACCTTC. Its translation is CASSNYMGDGYTF.

The chain combines TRBV5-5 with TRBJ1-4; tentative D call: TRBD1 (6 bases). Trimming shortened V by 4 bases and J by 2 bases, and 30 bases separated the two germline ends. Per germline, CDR1 SGHKS and CDR2 YYEKEE (reference sequence). This CDR3 is 21 amino acids long. In DNA, the CDR3 is TGTGCCAGCAGCCTCCTAAGGGGGAAGTCTACGGCTACTTTTACTAATGAAAAACTGTTTTTT. Translating it yields CASSLLRGKSTATFTNEKLFF. The complete variable domain, with remaining parts taken from reference TRBV5-5 and TRBJ1-4, reads DAGVTQSPTHLIKTRGQQVTLRCSPISGHKSVSWYQQVLGQGPQFIFQYYEKEERGRGNFPDRFSARQFPNYSSELNVNALLLGDSALYLCASSLLRGKSTATFTNEKLFFGSGTQLSVL.

As regards this clonotype: This sequence may be a read error, since a much larger clone differs from it by one base. V usage is TRBV15 and J usage is TRBJ1-4, with D hard to call. Germline V gene sequence: CDR1 LNHNV, CDR2 YYDKDF (reference sequence). CDR3 length equals 14 residues. CDR3 amino acids: CATSRDATNKKLFF. CDR3 bases: TGTGCCACCAGCAGAGACGCAACTAATAAAAAACTGTTTTTT.